This T cell receptor (beta chain) was recorded in a study of identical twins. Study-wide findings and caveats: Twin-shared out-of-frame alpha sequences were enriched for low generation probability.

Trimming pared 3 bases from V and 5 bases from J, leaving 11 bases between. The CDR3 runs 13 residues. This clonotype came up many times. Its antigen is currently unknown. MiXCR, run by TCRdb on the 5' RACE reads, gives a single entry per CDR3 protein. This table has about 660,000 distinct CDR3 sequences, approximately 9% appearing once. These data were also filed under a second study, of yellow fever vaccine responses in identical twins.

The chain employs TRBV12-3 or TRBV12-4 and TRBJ2-7; D possibly uses TRBD1 or TRBD2 (5 bases each). This TCR was recovered from a woman in her late teens or twenties in good health. Sequenced input: PBMCs. DNA for the CDR3: TGTGCCAGCAGTTTTTCAGGGAGCAACGAGCAGTACTTC. Translated: CASSFSGSNEQYF.